This is a list of T cell receptor beta chains from one sample in a study of identical twins. MiXCR, run by TCRdb on the 5' RACE reads, gives a single entry per CDR3 protein. The data show 750,000 to 950,000 distinct CDR3 sequences, around 12% seen once. These same data were also listed under a study on yellow fever vaccine responses in identical twins.

Specimen: PBMCs. The receptors were gathered from a woman under 30 in good health. The CDR3 runs from the conserved cysteine through the conserved F or W. D genes are given only for firm matches. The listing skips clone size in some rows; elsewhere it reads once, few, many or a size class.

CDR3nt,CDR3aa,d_gene,v_gene,abundance,j_gene
TGCGCCAGCAGCTTGGAGATCACGGGAAACATTCAGTACTTC,CASSLEITGNIQYF,-,TRBV5-1,many,TRBJ2-4
TGCAGTGCTATCGACAGGGCTAACTATGGCTACACCTTC,CSAIDRANYGYTF,TRBD1,TRBV20-1,many,TRBJ1-2
TGCGCCAGCAGCCATTCAGAGGAAGGCTCCTACGAGCAGTACTTC,CASSHSEEGSYEQYF,-,TRBV4-1,few,TRBJ2-7
TGTGCCACCCAGGGTTTCGAGACCCAGTACTTC,CATQGFETQYF,-,TRBV21-1,few,TRBJ2-5
TGTGCCAGCAGTTTTTTCAGGGGACAGGGGGCAGAAGAGACCCAGTACTTC,CASSFFRGQGAEETQYF,TRBD1,TRBV12-3/TRBV12-4,-,TRBJ2-5
TGCCCGGGCAGACAAGAGACCCAGTACTTC,CPGRQETQYF,-,TRBV27,few,TRBJ2-5
TGTGCCTGCAGTGGTGGACTAGCGGGGGGGGGCTCCTACAATGAGCAGTTCTTC,CACSGGLAGGGSYNEQFF,TRBD2,TRBV3-1,-,TRBJ2-1
TGTGCCAGCAGCCTCGACCGACTCCAAAATGAGCAGTTCTTC,CASSLDRLQNEQFF,-,TRBV12-3/TRBV12-4,many,TRBJ2-1
TGTGCCAGCATGAGGGACCGCGGAACCGGGGAGCTGTTTTTT,CASMRDRGTGELFF,-,TRBV12-3/TRBV12-4,few,TRBJ2-2
TGTGCCAGTTCTTTTATACCCGGCCCAAGCGGGAGTAAGGACGAGCAGTACTTC,CASSFIPGPSGSKDEQYF,TRBD2,TRBV12-3/TRBV12-4,-,TRBJ2-7
TGTGCCAGCAGCTTGGGAGTCAGCGCTGGGGCCAACGTCCTGACTTTC,CASSLGVSAGANVLTF,-,TRBV5-5,-,TRBJ2-6
TGCGCCAGCAGCCAAGAGGGGACAGGGATAAGGAATGAAAAACTGTTTTTT,CASSQEGTGIRNEKLFF,TRBD1,TRBV4-1,few,TRBJ1-4
TGTGCCATCAGCGTAGCGGGACTAGCGGGATCCTACACCGGGGAGCTGTTTTTT,CAISVAGLAGSYTGELFF,TRBD2,TRBV10-3,many,TRBJ2-2
TGCAGCGCCCATAAACAGGGGGATGAGCAGTTCTTC,CSAHKQGDEQFF,TRBD1,TRBV29-1,-,TRBJ2-1
TGTGCCAGCAGCCAGGTTTTTGGGGCGAGCGAAGCTTTCTTT,CASSQVFGASEAFF,-,TRBV3-1,-,TRBJ1-1
TGTGCCAGCAGTGAATCAGCGGGGGGCCGAGAAACCCAGTACTTC,CASSESAGGRETQYF,TRBD2,TRBV6-4,many,TRBJ2-5
TGTGCCAGCAGTCCAGCCGGGACAGCGAACACTGAAGCTTTCTTT,CASSPAGTANTEAFF,TRBD1,TRBV12-3/TRBV12-4,few,TRBJ1-1
TGTGCCAGCAGCGCCCGACAGACCCTTGAGGACTCCTACAATGAGCAGTTCTTC,CASSARQTLEDSYNEQFF,-,TRBV9,few,TRBJ2-1
TGTGCCAGCAGCTTTTTCGCGGACGTATCGGGGGGACTCCTCACAGATACGCAGTATTTT,CASSFFADVSGGLLTDTQYF,TRBD2,TRBV11-2,few,TRBJ2-3
TGTGCCAGCAGCTCGTTGGACAGGGAAGGGATTGGGGCCAACGTCCTGACTTTC,CASSSLDREGIGANVLTF,TRBD1,TRBV11-1,-,TRBJ2-6
TGTGCCAGCATAATGGGACAGGGGTTCACCTACGAGCAGTACTTC,CASIMGQGFTYEQYF,TRBD1,TRBV28,few,TRBJ2-7
TGTGCCAGCAGCTTAGTCGCGGAAGCTAACTATGGCTACACCTTC,CASSLVAEANYGYTF,-,TRBV7-9,-,TRBJ1-2
TGTGCCACCAGTGATTTGAAGGGTTCTAGCACAGATACGCAGTATTTT,CATSDLKGSSTDTQYF,-,TRBV24-1,few,TRBJ2-3
TGTGCCAGCAAATGGGACAGGGGATCCTACAATGAGCAGTTCTTC,CASKWDRGSYNEQFF,TRBD1,TRBV6-1,few,TRBJ2-1
TGTGCCAGCAGCTTAAGCGGGGGGGACTACAATGAGCAGTTCTTC,CASSLSGGDYNEQFF,TRBD2,TRBV7-2,few,TRBJ2-1
TGTGCCAGCAGTTATGTGGGACAGGGGGCCTACGAGCAGTACTTC,CASSYVGQGAYEQYF,TRBD1,TRBV6-5,-,TRBJ2-7
TGTGCCAGCAGTTTGAGAAGCTGGCTAACCCCCGTAATAGCTGAAGCTTTCTTT,CASSLRSWLTPVIAEAFF,-,TRBV5-6,many,TRBJ1-1
TGTGCCAGCAATAAGCGGGACACAGATACGCAGTATTTT,CASNKRDTDTQYF,TRBD2,TRBV12-3/TRBV12-4,-,TRBJ2-3
TGTGCCAGTAGTACCTCCCAGACAGGCCGAGAGACCCAGTACTTC,CASSTSQTGRETQYF,-,TRBV19,few,TRBJ2-5
TGTGCCATCAGTGAGTCGGCGGGGGCATACACCGGGGAGCTGTTTTTT,CAISESAGAYTGELFF,-,TRBV10-3,-,TRBJ2-2
TGTGCCACCAGTGATCCCACCACAGTATACAATGAGCAGTTCTTC,CATSDPTTVYNEQFF,-,TRBV24-1,-,TRBJ2-1